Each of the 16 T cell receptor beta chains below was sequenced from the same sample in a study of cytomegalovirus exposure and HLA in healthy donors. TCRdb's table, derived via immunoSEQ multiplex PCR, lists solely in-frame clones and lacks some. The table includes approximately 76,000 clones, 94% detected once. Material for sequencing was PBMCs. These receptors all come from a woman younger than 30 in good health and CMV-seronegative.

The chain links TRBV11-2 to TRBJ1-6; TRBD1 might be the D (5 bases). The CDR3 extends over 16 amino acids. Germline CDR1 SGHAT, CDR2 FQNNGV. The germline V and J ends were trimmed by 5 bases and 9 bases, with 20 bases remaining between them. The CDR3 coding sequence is TGTGCCAGCAGCCCAAAACTTCGGGGGGTGAGTTCACCCCTCCACTTT. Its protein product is CASSPKLRGVSSPLHF.

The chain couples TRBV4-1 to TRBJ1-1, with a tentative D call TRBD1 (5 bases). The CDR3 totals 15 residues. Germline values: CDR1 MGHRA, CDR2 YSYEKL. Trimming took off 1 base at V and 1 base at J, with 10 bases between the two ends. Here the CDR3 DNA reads TGCGCCAGCAGCCAAGTTCCCCAGGGGAACACTGAAGCTTTCTTT. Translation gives CASSQVPQGNTEAFF.

CDR3 nucleotide sequence: TGTGCCAGCAGCTTATCGCCACACGTCTACGAGCAGTACTTC. It translates to CASSLSPHVYEQYF. V gene TRBV7-9 combines with J gene TRBJ2-7; D not certain. Germline values: CDR1 SEHNR, CDR2 FQNEAQ (reference sequence). Deletions cut 2 bases from V and 3 bases from J, with 11 bases between. The CDR3 is 14 amino acids.

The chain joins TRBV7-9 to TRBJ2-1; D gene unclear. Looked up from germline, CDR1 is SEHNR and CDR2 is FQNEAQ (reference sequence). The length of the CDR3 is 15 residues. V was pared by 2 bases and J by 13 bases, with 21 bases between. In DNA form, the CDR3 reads TGTGCCAGCAGCTTAATCCCGGTAAACGACGGCGGACAGTTCTTC. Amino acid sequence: CASSLIPVNDGGQFF.

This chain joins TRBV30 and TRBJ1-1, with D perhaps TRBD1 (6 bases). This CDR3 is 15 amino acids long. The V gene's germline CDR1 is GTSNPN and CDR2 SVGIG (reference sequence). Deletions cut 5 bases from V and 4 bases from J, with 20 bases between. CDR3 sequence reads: CAWVPPDRLSTEAFF. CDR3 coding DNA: TGTGCCTGGGTCCCACCTGACAGGCTGAGCACTGAAGCTTTCTTT.

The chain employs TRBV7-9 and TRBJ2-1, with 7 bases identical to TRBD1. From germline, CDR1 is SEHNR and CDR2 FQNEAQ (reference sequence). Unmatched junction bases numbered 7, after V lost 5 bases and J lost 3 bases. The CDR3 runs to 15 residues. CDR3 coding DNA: TGTGCCAGCAGCGGGAAACAGGGGCTCTACAATGAGCAGTTCTTC. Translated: CASSGKQGLYNEQFF. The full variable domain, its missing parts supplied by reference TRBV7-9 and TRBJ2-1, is DTGVSQNPRHKITKRGQNVTFRCDPISEHNRLYWYRQTLGQGPEFLTYFQNEAQLEKSRLLSDRFSAERPKGSFSTLEIQRTEQGDSAMYLCASSGKQGLYNEQFFGPGTRLTVL.

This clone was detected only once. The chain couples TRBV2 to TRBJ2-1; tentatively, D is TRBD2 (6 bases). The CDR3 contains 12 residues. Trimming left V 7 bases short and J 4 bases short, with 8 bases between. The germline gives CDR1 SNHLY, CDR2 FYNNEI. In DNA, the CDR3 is TGTGCCAGCAAGGGGACTTACAATGAGCAGTTCTTC. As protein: CASKGTYNEQFF.

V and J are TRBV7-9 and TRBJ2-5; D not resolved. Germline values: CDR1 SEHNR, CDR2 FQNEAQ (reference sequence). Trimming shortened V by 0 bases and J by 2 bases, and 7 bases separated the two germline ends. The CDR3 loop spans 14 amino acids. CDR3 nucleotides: TGTGCCAGCAGCTTAGCGAACAGACAAGAGACCCAGTACTTC. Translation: CASSLANRQETQYF.

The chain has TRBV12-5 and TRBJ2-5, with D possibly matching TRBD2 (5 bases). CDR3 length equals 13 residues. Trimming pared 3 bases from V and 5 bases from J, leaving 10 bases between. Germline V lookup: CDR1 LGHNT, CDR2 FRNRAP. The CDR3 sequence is CASGFWERETQYF. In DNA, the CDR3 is TGTGCTAGTGGTTTTTGGGAGCGGGAGACCCAGTACTTC.

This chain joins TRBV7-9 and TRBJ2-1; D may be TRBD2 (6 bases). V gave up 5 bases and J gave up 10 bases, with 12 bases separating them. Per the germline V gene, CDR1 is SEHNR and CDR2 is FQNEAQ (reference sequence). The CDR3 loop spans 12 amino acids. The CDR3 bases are TGTGCCAGCAGCCCGACTCGGGGGGAGCAGTTCTTC. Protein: CASSPTRGEQFF.

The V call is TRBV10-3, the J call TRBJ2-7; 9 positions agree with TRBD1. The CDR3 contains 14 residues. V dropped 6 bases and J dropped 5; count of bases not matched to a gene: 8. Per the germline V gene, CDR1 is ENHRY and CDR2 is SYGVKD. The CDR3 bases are TGTGCCATCAGCACCGGGACAGGGCCCCACGAGCAGTACTTC. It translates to CAISTGTGPHEQYF.

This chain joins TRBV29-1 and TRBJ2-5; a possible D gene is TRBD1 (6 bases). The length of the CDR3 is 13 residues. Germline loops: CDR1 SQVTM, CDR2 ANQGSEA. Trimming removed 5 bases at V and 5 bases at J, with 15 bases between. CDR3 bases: TGCAGCGTTCTAGGGGGTGTAATGGAGACCCAGTACTTC. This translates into CSVLGGVMETQYF.

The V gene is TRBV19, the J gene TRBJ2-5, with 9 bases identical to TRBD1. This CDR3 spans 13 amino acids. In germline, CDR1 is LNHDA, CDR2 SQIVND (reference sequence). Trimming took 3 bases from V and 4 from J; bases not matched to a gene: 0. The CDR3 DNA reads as TGTGCCAGTAGTATGGACAGGGGAGAGACCCAGTACTTC. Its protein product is CASSMDRGETQYF. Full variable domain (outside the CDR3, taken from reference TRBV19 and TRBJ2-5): DGGITQSPKYLFRKEGQNVTLSCEQNLNHDAMYWYRQDPGQGLRLIYYSQIVNDFQKGDIAEGYSVSREKKESFPLTVTSAQKNPTAFYLCASSMDRGETQYFGPGTRLLVL.

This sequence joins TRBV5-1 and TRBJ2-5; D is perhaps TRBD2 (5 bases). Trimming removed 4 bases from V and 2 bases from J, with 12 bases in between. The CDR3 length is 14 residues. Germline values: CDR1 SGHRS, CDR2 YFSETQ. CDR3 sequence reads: CASSATTTQETQYF. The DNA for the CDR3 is TGCGCCAGCAGCGCGACTACTACTCAAGAGACCCAGTACTTC.

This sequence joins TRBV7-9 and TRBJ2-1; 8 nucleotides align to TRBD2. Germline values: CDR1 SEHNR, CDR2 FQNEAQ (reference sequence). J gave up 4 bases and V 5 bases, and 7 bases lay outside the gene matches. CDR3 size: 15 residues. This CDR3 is CASSISGVGYNEQFF. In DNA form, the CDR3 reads TGTGCCAGCAGCATTAGCGGGGTTGGTTACAATGAGCAGTTCTTC.

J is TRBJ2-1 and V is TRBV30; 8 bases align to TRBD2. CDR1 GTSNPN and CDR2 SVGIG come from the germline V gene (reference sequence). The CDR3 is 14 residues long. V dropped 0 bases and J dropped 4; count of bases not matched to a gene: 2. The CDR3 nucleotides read TGTGCCTGGAGTGTACGGGGGGGTTACAATGAGCAGTTCTTC. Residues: CAWSVRGGYNEQFF.